This T cell receptor (beta chain) was obtained from a study of control samples from healthy donors and cancer patients. Using immunoSEQ multiplex PCR, the repertoire was profiled, and TCRdb retains in-frame clones only, with some absent. The sample holds roughly 60,000 clones, roughly 94% seen once. The clonotype was recovered from a man aged 25-40 years in good health. The sequenced sample was blood.

The CDR3 DNA follows: TGTGCCAGCAGCGTAGACAGGGGGGCGAACACTGAAGCTTTCTTT. This sequence encodes CASSVDRGANTEAFF. V usage is TRBV9 and J usage is TRBJ1-1, with TRBD1 identical over 8 bases. CDR1 and CDR2 from the germline V gene are SGDLS and YYNGEE. This CDR3 is 15 amino acids long. The J segment lost 1 base and the V segment lost 0 bases, leaving 2 bases of the junction unmatched.